This T cell receptor beta chain was recovered during a study of CD8+ T cells in alopecia areata (dated by TCRdb to between 2017 and 2018). Some background on the complete study: The treated patients took part in an open-label pilot trial in which moderate-to-severe alopecia areata was treated with oral tofacitinib at 5 to 10 mg twice daily. On the human side, TCRbeta sequencing was run on scalp tissue and on sorted CD4+ and CD8+ peripheral blood T cells from healthy controls and from alopecia areata patients with either patchy or totalis/universalis disease. TCRbeta CDR3 regions were amplified by immunoSEQ multiplex PCR using 35 Vbeta forward and 13 Jbeta reverse primers. Clonality in the scalp was compared among normal scalp (n=4), patchy alopecia areata scalp (n=8), and alopecia totalis/universalis scalp (n=8). Patients on tofacitinib were biopsied at baseline and after 4 and 24 weeks of treatment, and several of the patients also had a later scalp biopsy. RNA was obtained with the PAXgene miRNA kit for fixed scalp, the miRNeasy kit for PBMCs, and the RNeasy kit for mouse skin. In both human patients and the C3H/HeJ mouse model, the study applied high-throughput TCRbeta sequencing to look at T cell clonal expansion in alopecia areata. Patients received tofacitinib for 6 to 18 months and were then followed off drug for 6 months to check for delayed response and recurrence. Broader findings and caveats from the paper: Compared with mice, TCR sequences shared between patients were less clear, possibly partly because of HLA diversity across the patient population. Scalp TCR repertoire analysis is complicated because resident alphabeta T cells in normal human skin are also sequenced, whereas mouse skin is dominated by gammadelta T cells. Lesional scalp, especially in alopecia totalis/universalis, showed higher clonality and more expanded CD8+ clones than normal scalp, suggesting antigenic drive.

Receptors were amplified or captured by the immunoSEQ multiplex PCR assay. For TCR sequencing, RNA was extracted from every sample and reverse transcribed into cDNA to serve as template. First-strand cDNA was synthesized with SuperScript III using a 2:1 mix of oligo-dT and random hexamers. A synthetic immune receptor repertoire was used to measure amplification bias, and any remaining bias was corrected computationally. The study's own analysis went as follows. After raw reads were preprocessed to remove errors, the CDR3 was defined following IMGT conventions as running from the conserved cysteine to phenylalanine. Clonality was computed as 1 minus the Shannon entropy, with the entropy normalized by log2 of the number of productive unique TCRs. CD4 or CD8 identity of scalp clones was inferred by cross-referencing scalp TCRbeta sequences with sorted blood CD4 and CD8 repertoires. Not all clones reach the TCRdb copy of this immuneACCESS table, which keeps in-frame sequences only. Checked studies attribute under half of the gap to unresolved V genes and leave the rest unexplained. V and J calls and clone size come straight from that table; D and trimming were deduced from the DNA. This sample has around 140,000 clones in its table, and approximately 50% of those were observed once. Around 6.8% of the sample comes from the top ten.

Peripheral blood and lesional scalp punch biopsies were obtained from patients with alopecia areata. After PBMCs were isolated by density centrifugation and stained for CD3, CD4 and CD8, a FACSAria was used to sort CD4+ and CD8+ T cells. V was cut back by 5 bases and J by 2 bases, leaving a gap of 16 bases between them. Via the germline V gene, CDR1 is KGHSH and CDR2 LQKENI. Measured from the cysteine to the phenylalanine, the CDR3 is 15 residues long. Left in the record is the CDR3 DNA by itself, 45 bases read in frame from the first base. Note on this clone: The clone's antigen remains unknown. No qualities accompany the bases; no much larger clone lies one base away.

The clonotype comes from a human donor with alopecia areata. Source material: CD4+ T cells sorted from blood. Rearrangement joined TRBV18 to TRBJ2-7, with TRBD1 as a weak D call on 6 bases. The nucleotides are TGTGCCAGCTCATCCATACAGGGTGTCACCTACGAGCAGTACTTC. This codes for CASSSIQGVTYEQYF.